One TCR beta chain is described in this entry. Its antigen is unknown. Only in-frame clones appear in the TCRdb table, and some are missing; sequencing was by immunoSEQ multiplex PCR. The data hold a few hundred thousand clones, with about nine tenths observed a single time. The data derive from a study of shared clonotypes between healthy human individuals. The overall study: CD4 naive and CD4 memory each took three plates per donor, while CD8 naive took two and CD8 memory one.

Combining CD45RO+ cells with CCR7-negative CD45RA+ TemRA cells gave CD8 memory. This CDR3 contains 15 residues. Germline loops: CDR1 MNHNS, CDR2 SASEGT. J gave up 10 bases and V 2 bases, and 8 bases lay outside the gene matches. Findings and caveats of the study: A small donor pool kept down the genetic and exposure-history diversity that was represented.

The TCR comes from a man between 18 and 29 years old in good health. The chain is built from TRBV6-1 and TRBJ2-1, with 10 positions matching TRBD2. Sequencing input: memory CD8+ T cells sorted from blood. Subset in this sample: CD45RO+ cells pooled with CCR7-negative TemRA cells. CDR3 protein: CASSELAGAGWEQFF. Here the CDR3 DNA reads TGTGCCAGCAGTGAACTAGCGGGGGCGGGATGGGAGCAGTTCTTC.